Listed here is a single TCR beta chain. The data are from a study of cytomegalovirus exposure and HLA in healthy donors. The CDR3 has 16 residues. The germline V gene encodes CDR1 SGHNT and CDR2 YYREEE (reference sequence). Trimming cost V 4 bases and J 10 bases; bases outside gene matches: 10. The PCR employed 60 Vbeta primers together with 13 Jbeta primers. Sequenced by immunoSEQ multiplex PCR; TCRdb stores in-frame clones only, minus some. This sample has about 160,000 clones, with roughly 78% found just once. Sample: PBMCs. This chain connects TRBV5-4 to TRBJ2-1; 14 bases align to TRBD2. This receptor was taken from a woman in her forties in good health and CMV-seronegative. CDR3 sequence (DNA): TGTGCCAGCAGCGGTACGCCGGGACTAGCGGGGGCGGAGCAGTTCTTC. Encoded protein: CASSGTPGLAGAEQFF.